This T cell receptor (beta chain) was sequenced for a study of blood T cell repertoires in COVID-19. Study at large: Whether acute or convalescent, the COVID-19 samples came from the United States, Italy and Spain. T cells, B-cell-depleted T cells, or PBMCs supplied cDNA or gDNA.

Sequencing was performed with immunoSEQ multiplex PCR; in TCRdb, only in-frame clones are kept and a portion is missing. In the table there are a few hundred thousand clones, roughly 90% of which are singletons. In Cohort 3, a recovered donor had either two negative PCRs, clearance, or symptom resolution. The germline V and J ends were trimmed by 4 bases and 6 bases, with 24 bases remaining between them. This CDR3 comprises 17 residues. Germline loops: CDR1 MDHEN, CDR2 SYDVKM. Sequencing was done on a sample of PBMCs or T cells enriched from blood (not recorded which). The chain couples TRBV28 to TRBJ1-2; TRBD1 is a possible D gene (5 bases). The TCR sequence derives from a woman under 40 who had recovered from COVID-19. The CDR3 DNA sequence: TGTGCCAGCAGTTCCCCTCGACAGAGGTTCTTCCTCAATGGCTACACCTTC. Translation: CASSSPRQRFFLNGYTF.